The clone carrying this TCR beta chain was found many times. The sample belongs to a study of neurological immune-mediated disorders. TCRdb reanalysed the 5' RACE reads using MiXCR and keeps one entry per CDR3 protein. This table has about 66,000 distinct CDR3 sequences, nearly 3.5% appearing once. The receptor was isolated from a middle-aged man with multiple sclerosis. Sequenced input: PBMCs.

This CDR3 is CASGDNTNYGYTF. CDR3 in DNA: TGTGCCAGCGGAGACAATACTAACTATGGCTACACCTTC. The chain combines TRBV6-6 with TRBJ1-2, with D unresolved. Germline-derived CDR1 and CDR2 are MNHNY and SVGAGI (reference sequence). The V end lost 8 bases, the J end lost 0 bases, and 10 bases lay between the germline ends. This CDR3 contains 13 residues.